One sample yielded the 26 T cell receptor beta chains listed below, sequenced in a study of T-cell memory formation after mild COVID-19 (TCRdb year 2021). Library preparation was by 5' RACE. Data came from an Illumina NovaSeq 6000. The public reads were reanalyzed by TCRdb: fastp trimming at Q25, MiXCR alignment, in-frame beta chains only. Every entry covers one CDR3 protein and lists the most common genes and DNA from its rows. A total of about 340,000 distinct CDR3 sequences appear in this sample, roughly 13% of them only once. Clones ranked in the top ten supply around a fifth of the sample. The material sequenced was PBMCs or a T cell subset sorted from them (not recorded which). The receptors were sampled from a man younger than 35 who had mild COVID-19 (a few samples of this study predate the infection). The sample titles of this study are shuffled in the database, so cell type and time point are left out; the donor was told from shared clones.

Concerning this clonotype itself: Compared with germline, one end of the junction differs, possibly owing to a read error. J is TRBJ2-3 and V is TRBV5-1, with D uncertain. The CDR3 sequence is 12 residues long. Looked up from germline, CDR1 is SGHRS and CDR2 is YFSETQ. In DNA form, the CDR3 reads TGCGCCACCAGCCCTGCCACAGATACGCAGTATTTT. Translated, it gives CATSPATDTQYF.

This clonotype was counted at least ten times. V and J are TRBV4-2 and TRBJ1-5; D gene uncertain. This CDR3 comprises 13 residues. Germline CDR1 reads LGHNA; CDR2 reads YNFKEQ. Trimming took 0 bases from V and 7 from J, leaving 7 bases between them. CDR3 DNA sequence: TGTGCCAGCAGCCAAGATCCGATCCAGCCCCAGCATTTT. Amino acids: CASSQDPIQPQHF.

This clonotype showed up just a few times. The V call is TRBV5-1, the J call TRBJ1-2; D not certain. CDR1 is SGHRS, CDR2 YFSETQ, per germline. The CDR3 is 12 amino acids. The ends were cut back, 4 bases at V and 2 bases at J, with 6 bases in the middle. The CDR3 DNA reads TGCGCCAGCAGCGAGGACAACTATGGCTACACCTTC. Its protein is CASSEDNYGYTF.

The sample holds a few counts of this clonotype. This sequence joins TRBV18 and TRBJ1-1; D gene ambiguous. The V end lost 2 bases, the J end lost 1 base, and 8 bases lay between the germline ends. The CDR3 totals 14 residues. Germline CDR1 reads KGHSH; CDR2 reads LQKENI. CDR3: CASSPAWANTEAFF. The CDR3 nucleotides read TGTGCCAGCTCACCAGCATGGGCGAACACTGAAGCTTTCTTT.

In this sample, this clonotype turned up many times. The CDR3 sequence: CASSLAVVSTDTQYF. CDR3 in DNA: TGCGCCAGCAGCTTGGCCGTGGTCAGCACAGATACGCAGTATTTT. The chain is built from TRBV5-1 and TRBJ2-3, with unresolved D. Trimming took off 0 bases at V and 0 bases at J, with 8 bases between the two ends. Germline V CDR1 and CDR2: SGHRS, YFSETQ. The CDR3 consists of 15 residues.

The chain employs TRBV20-1 and TRBJ2-3; D perhaps matches TRBD1 (6 bases). Trimming removed 4 bases at V and 1 base at J, with 18 bases between. Germline lookup yields CDR1 DFQATT and CDR2 SNEGSKA (reference sequence). The CDR3 loop spans 16 amino acids. CDR3 residues: CSAMDPGTLRTDTQYF. The CDR3 DNA sequence: TGCAGTGCTATGGATCCCGGGACATTACGCACAGATACGCAGTATTTT.

At least ten counts were recorded for this clonotype. The rearrangement joins TRBV4-1 to TRBJ2-3; D gene ambiguous. The germline CDR1 and CDR2 sequences are MGHRA and YSYEKL. V dropped 0 bases and J dropped 2 bases, with 12 bases sitting between them. CDR3 length equals 16 residues. This CDR3 reads CASSQDWYPNTDTQYF. The CDR3 DNA is TGCGCCAGCAGCCAAGATTGGTACCCAAACACAGATACGCAGTATTTT.

This chain links TRBV3-1 with TRBJ2-5; maybe TRBD2 (5 bases). Trimming took off 3 bases at V and 4 bases at J, with 12 bases between the two ends. The length of the CDR3 is 14 residues. Per germline, CDR1 LGHDT and CDR2 YNNKEL (reference sequence). CDR3 sequence (DNA): TGTGCCAGCAGCCATCCCCTAGCCCGAGAGACCCAGTACTTC. It codes for CASSHPLARETQYF.

CDR3 sequence reads: CASSQELAGYNEQFF. As DNA, the CDR3 is TGCGCCAGCAGCCAAGAACTAGCGGGTTACAATGAGCAGTTCTTC. V gene TRBV4-1 combines with J gene TRBJ2-1, with TRBD2 matching over 9 bases. CDR1 is MGHRA, CDR2 YSYEKL, per germline. V gave up 0 bases and J gave up 4 bases; unmatched junction bases: 1. This CDR3 is 15 amino acids long.

In this sample, this clonotype turned up many times. The rearrangement uses TRBV4-2 and TRBJ1-2; 9 nucleotides line up with TRBD1. J was trimmed by 4 bases and V by 0 bases; bases with no gene match: 6. Germline V gene lookup returns CDR1 LGHNA and CDR2 YNFKEQ. This CDR3 has 16 residues. CDR3 amino acids: CASSQDGGQGSYGYTF. The CDR3 DNA reads as TGTGCCAGCAGCCAAGATGGGGGACAGGGAAGCTATGGCTACACCTTC.

By share of the sample, this clonotype is medium-sized (0.01 to 0.1%). The chain couples TRBV7-2 to TRBJ2-3; no firm D call. Germline V gene sequence: CDR1 SGHTA, CDR2 FQGNSA. Trimming took 5 bases from V and 3 from J, leaving 12 bases between them. The CDR3 consists of 14 residues. This chain's CDR3 is CASSPRWETDTQYF. The CDR3 DNA reads as TGTGCCAGCAGCCCAAGGTGGGAAACAGATACGCAGTATTTT.

The genes are TRBV5-4 and TRBJ1-1; 10 positions agree with TRBD1. With 4 bases clipped from V and 7 bases from J, the junction kept 10 bases outside the gene matches. Looked up from germline, CDR1 is SGHNT and CDR2 is YYREEE (reference sequence). The CDR3 has 15 residues. The CDR3 here is CASSHKTGGLDEAFF. The CDR3 region has the DNA TGTGCCAGCAGCCATAAGACAGGGGGCCTGGATGAAGCTTTCTTT.

J is TRBJ2-2 and V is TRBV7-2, with 8 bases matching TRBD2. Germline V lookup: CDR1 SGHTA, CDR2 FQGNSA. The junction had 7 bases not matched to a gene; V was cut back by 5 bases and J by 5 bases. There are 15 residues in the CDR3. CDR3 loop: CASSLGGALTGELFF. The CDR3 DNA reads TGTGCCAGCAGCCTCGGGGGGGCCCTAACCGGGGAGCTGTTTTTT.

The rearrangement uses TRBV7-6 and TRBJ2-5; 11 bases are shared with TRBD2. The germline V gene encodes CDR1 SGHVS and CDR2 FNYEAQ. CDR3 length: 16 amino acids. Trimming cost V 1 base and J 4 bases; bases outside gene matches: 5. Here the CDR3 reads CASSLGGTSGSETQYF. The CDR3 coding sequence is TGTGCCAGCAGCTTAGGAGGGACTAGCGGCTCAGAGACCCAGTACTTC.

The chain has TRBV4-1 and TRBJ1-5; TRBD1 might be the D (5 bases). This CDR3 is built from 14 residues. The V and J ends lost 1 base and 9 bases respectively, with 13 bases between them. CDR1 and CDR2 (germline): MGHRA, YSYEKL. CDR3 in DNA: TGCGCCAGCAGCCAAGTGTTGGGGGGATTGCCCCAGCATTTT. It specifies CASSQVLGGLPQHF.

The sample holds a few counts of this clonotype. V and J are TRBV11-2 and TRBJ2-5; 7 bases match TRBD2. This CDR3 spans 15 amino acids. From germline, CDR1 is SGHAT and CDR2 FQNNGV. The V gene end was trimmed by 4 bases and the J gene end by 9 bases; junction bases not matched to a gene: 14. The CDR3 reads CASSSASRDYWSQYF. CDR3 in DNA: TGTGCCAGCAGCTCTGCCAGCCGGGACTACTGGTCCCAGTACTTC. The variable domain in full, with the rest retrieved from reference TRBV11-2 and TRBJ2-5, is EAGVAQSPRYKIIEKRQSVAFWCNPISGHATLYWYQQILGQGPKLLIQFQNNGVVDDSQLPKDRFSAERLKGVDSTLKIQPAKLEDSAVYLCASSSASRDYWSQYFGPGTRLLVL.

The CDR3 region has the DNA TGTGCCAGCTCACCACCTAAAATCGGGTCGGCCACCGCTGGCTACACCTTC. It is translated as CASSPPKIGSATAGYTF. The chain recombines TRBV18 with TRBJ1-2, with D unclear. V lost 0 bases and J 7 bases, leaving 21 bases between the germline ends. The length of the CDR3 is 17 residues. From germline, CDR1 is KGHSH and CDR2 LQKENI.

This clonotype was recorded at least ten times. V is TRBV11-2 and J is TRBJ1-2; D gene ambiguous. This CDR3 region has 11 residues. Trimming stripped 3 bases from V and 1 base from J, with 0 bases between. Germline CDR1 and CDR2: SGHAT and FQNNGV. The CDR3 DNA sequence: TGTGCCAGCAGCTTTAACTATGGCTACACCTTC. It yields the protein CASSFNYGYTF. Filled out from reference TRBV11-2 and TRBJ1-2, the complete variable domain reads EAGVAQSPRYKIIEKRQSVAFWCNPISGHATLYWYQQILGQGPKLLIQFQNNGVVDDSQLPKDRFSAERLKGVDSTLKIQPAKLEDSAVYLCASSFNYGYTFGSGTRLTVV.

V and J are TRBV5-1 and TRBJ1-1; 8 positions agree with TRBD1. Per germline, CDR1 SGHRS and CDR2 YFSETQ. The CDR3 runs to 17 residues. The V and J ends lost 0 bases and 2 bases, in that order; junction bases with no gene match: 9. The CDR3 region has the DNA TGCGCCAGCAGCTTGGCTATAGGACAGGGCTTAAACACTGAAGCTTTCTTT. It translates to CASSLAIGQGLNTEAFF.

This chain connects TRBV11-2 to TRBJ2-7; weak D call: TRBD1 (5 bases). The germline CDR1 and CDR2 sequences are SGHAT and FQNNGV. With 3 bases removed from V and 1 base from J, the gap between germline ends came to 7 bases. There are 13 residues in the CDR3. The CDR3 loop reads CASSFDSSYEQYF. The CDR3 DNA sequence: TGTGCCAGCAGCTTTGACAGTTCCTACGAGCAGTACTTC.

This clonotype has only a few counts. The rearrangement uses TRBV20-1 and TRBJ1-2; 8 positions agree with TRBD1. Germline V gene sequence: CDR1 DFQATT, CDR2 SNEGSKA (reference sequence). Unmatched junction bases numbered 16, after V lost 2 bases and J lost 8 bases. This CDR3 comprises 16 residues. The DNA of the CDR3 is TGCAGTGCTAGACCGACTACTCAGGGGGCGGTAGGGGGCTACACCTTC. Protein product: CSARPTTQGAVGGYTF.

This clonotype has a handful of counts. V gene TRBV6-5 combines with J gene TRBJ1-5; 8 nucleotides agree with TRBD1. Germline CDR1 and CDR2: MNHEY and SVGAGI. The CDR3 is made up of 15 amino acids. V shed 6 bases, J shed 4 bases, and the junction held 8 bases outside the gene matches. CDR3 protein: CASSPTYRGNQPQHF. DNA for the CDR3: TGTGCCAGCAGCCCGACGTACAGGGGGAATCAGCCCCAGCATTTT.

V is TRBV27 and J is TRBJ1-5; D call uncertain. The CDR3 extends over 15 amino acids. The V end lost 0 bases, the J end lost 1 base, and 7 bases lay between the germline ends. CDR1 and CDR2 (germline): MNHEY, SMNVEV (reference sequence). The CDR3 loop is CASSLSSASNQPQHF. The CDR3 coding sequence is TGTGCCAGCAGTTTATCGAGTGCGAGCAATCAGCCCCAGCATTTT.

The genes are TRBV7-3 and TRBJ2-1; 12 bases map to TRBD2. This CDR3 contains 17 residues. With 2 bases clipped from V and 7 bases from J, the junction kept 9 bases outside the gene matches. The germline gives CDR1 SGHTA, CDR2 FQGTGA. Written as DNA, the CDR3 is TGTGCCAGCAGCTTAGACCCTAGCGGGGGGGCAAGGAATGAGCAGTTCTTC. It translates to CASSLDPSGGARNEQFF.

The chain uses TRBV28 and TRBJ1-5, with D possibly TRBD1 on 6 matching bases. Between the trimmed V and J ends, which lost 7 bases and 7 bases, there was a span of 14 bases. CDR3 length: 13 amino acids. Per germline, CDR1 MDHEN and CDR2 SYDVKM. The DNA of the CDR3 is TGTGCCAGCAAACAGGGATGGTACCAGCCCCAGCATTTT. Protein sequence: CASKQGWYQPQHF.

This clonotype has a count of ten or more. The V and J genes are TRBV15 and TRBJ2-2, with 7 bases matching TRBD2. This CDR3 spans 18 amino acids. Germline CDR1 reads LNHNV; CDR2 reads YYDKDF (reference sequence). V shed 4 bases, J shed 4 bases, and the junction held 15 bases outside the gene matches. For the CDR3, the DNA is TGTGCCACCAGCACTCGGCCCGGGGGGAACGAAGGCACCGGGGAGCTGTTTTTT. Its protein product is CATSTRPGGNEGTGELFF.